This TCR beta chain is drawn from a study of blood T cells in healthy people across ages (dated by TCRdb to the mid-2010s). Some background on the complete study: In model experiments, roughly one uniquely barcoded TCR beta cDNA molecule per two T cells was captured by template switching. The study analyzed two additional independent replicas of 1 million unique cDNA reads from the same blood draw for two donors, one aged 18 to 29 and one aged 80 or older. To track age-related changes in TCR beta repertoire diversity, the study relied on deep sequencing normalized with unique cDNA molecular identifiers. To avoid experimental bias, donors of different ages were spread randomly across the sequencing lanes. The donors were divided into four age groups: young (average 16 years), middle-aged (approximately 39), aged (roughly 66) and long-lived (about 80). The paper's findings and limits, for the study overall: Compared with the aged group, the long-lived group had more naive CD4+ T cells, fewer expanded clones and increased TCR diversity, suggesting age selection. Observed TCR beta diversity per million T cells fell roughly linearly with age, and a significant reduction was already apparent by age about 43. Total diversity estimates from one million sequenced T cells were considered lower bounds and underestimates. Observed TCR beta diversity correlated strongly with the percentage of naive T cells measured by flow cytometry. Conclusive comparison of naive and antigen-experienced compartments was prevented by the profiling of bulk unsorted PBMCs. The CMV infection status of donors was not known, potentially confounding age-related changes in expanded clonotypes.

The library was produced with 5' RACE. Sequencing took place on an Illumina HiSeq 2500. A second PCR of roughly 7 to 11 cycles was performed with a sample-barcoded 5' primer and a J-beta primer mix. A template-switch 5' adaptor carrying 12 random nucleotides introduced a unique molecular identifier onto each TCR beta cDNA molecule. At least 2.5 million CDR3-containing paired-end reads were obtained from each sample. First-strand cDNA synthesis was performed from all RNA using the Mint cDNA synthesis kit, with priming by a TRBC-specific oligonucleotide. Following uracil-DNA glycosylase treatment, a first 18-cycle PCR with universal primers M1SS and BC2_uni_R was performed on all cDNA. The authors' analysis ran thus. Each sample was normalized by randomly selecting 1 million high-quality reads, each carrying a distinct molecular identifier. Reads with shared molecular identifiers were discarded instead of being binned into consensus sequences. CDR3 identification, clonotype clustering and error correction used MiTCR with a Q25 quality threshold and the strictest error-elimination algorithm. Lower-bound total TCR beta diversity was estimated with a nonparametric unseen species model using Euler transformation. TCRdb reworked the public reads: Q25 trimming with fastp, MiXCR clone assembly, productive beta chains retained. Each entry is one CDR3 protein sequence, shown with its most common DNA and genes. TCRdb, rather than the study authors, made the V and J calls. This sample lists 1.5 million to 2 million distinct CDR3 sequences; 28% were detected once. The ten largest account for over 7% of the sample.

According to the germline V gene (reference sequence), CDR1 reads DFQATT and CDR2 reads SNEGSKA. The CDR3 has 15 amino acids, counting the end cysteine and phenylalanine. Kept here is only the CDR3 DNA, which spans 45 bases and is read in frame from base 1. Trimming leaves V shorter by 4 bases and J shorter by 4 bases, with the junction holding 8 bases beyond the gene matches. A word on this clonotype: Which antigen it targets is not known. One base away there is no much larger clone; base qualities are not given.

Systemically healthy Caucasian individuals from Russia, approximately 39 in total and aged roughly 6 to 100 years, were included as donors. Roughly 9.5 milliliters of peripheral blood were drawn from each donor into EDTA-treated Vacutainer tubes. Ficoll-Paque density-gradient centrifugation was used to isolate PBMCs, with at least 6.5 million per sample. Trizol reagent was used to extract total RNA from PBMCs, with at least 6 micrograms per sample. Naive CD45RAhigh/CD27high T cell percentages were measured by flow cytometry on a PBMC aliquot from every donor. The V gene is TRBV20-1 and the J gene is TRBJ2-1, and 9 junction bases match TRBD1. The TCR was taken from a woman aged 25-40 years in good health. The specimen sequenced was blood. The encoded CDR3 is CSAKAQGASYNEQFF. The nucleotide sequence reads TGCAGTGCTAAAGCACAGGGGGCATCTTACAATGAGCAGTTCTTC.